The rows below give T cell receptor beta chains drawn from one sample of a study of T cells in Graves' hyperthyroidism and ophthalmopathy. Each CDR3 protein is one row after TCRdb ran MiXCR on the multiplex PCR reads. The sample shows over 250,000 distinct CDR3 sequences, about 25% of them seen only once. Sequenced input: blood. The receptors here all came from a middle-aged man with Graves' hyperthyroidism that later progressed to Graves' ophthalmopathy. The CDR3 runs from the conserved cysteine through the conserved F or W. A D gene is named only where the DNA matches it firmly.

>TRBD1|TRBJ1-1|14|TRBV28
CASSVDRVSTEAFF
>TRBD2|TRBJ2-7|17|TRBV27
CASSSPTPSGIGYEQYF
>.|TRBJ1-1|13|TRBV29-1
CSVRSDRNTEAFF
>.|TRBJ2-7|14|TRBV15
CATSREVQEYEQYF
>TRBD2|TRBJ2-2|13|TRBV6-1
CAIHAGGVGELFF
>.|TRBJ2-7|15|TRBV28
CASSSERGHRYEQYF
>.|TRBJ2-5|13|TRBV5-1
CASSWENSETQYF
>.|TRBJ2-3|13|TRBV15
CATSRAPTDTQYF
>TRBD2|TRBJ2-7|14|TRBV11-2
CASIFGGGIYEQYF
>TRBD1|TRBJ1-5|14|TRBV19
CASRLQGAGQPQHF
>.|TRBJ2-7|15|TRBV11-2
CASSLGQGSVYEQYF
>.|TRBJ1-2|12|TRBV19
CAEGIGVHGYTF
>.|TRBJ1-1|14|TRBV7-2
CASSLVHGNTEAFF
>.|TRBJ1-5|16|TRBV19
CASSIGGPIGNQPQHF
>.|TRBJ1-5|14|TRBV6-2/TRBV6-3
CASTLQFSNQPQHF
>TRBD2|TRBJ2-7|16|TRBV6-2/TRBV6-3
CASSQPGLAGRYEQYF
>.|TRBJ2-5|16|TRBV6-2/TRBV6-3
CASSYARNQLQETQYF
>TRBD2|TRBJ2-7|15|TRBV6-5
CASSYPLAGGPEQYF
>.|TRBJ1-1|14|TRBV7-2
CASSVIGGGSEAFF
>.|TRBJ2-7|14|TRBV15
CATSRDLGNYEQYF
>.|TRBJ2-7|12|TRBV6-5
CASSLPGNEQYF
>.|TRBJ2-7|16|TRBV12-3/TRBV12-4
CASSLTGGGVGYEQYF
>TRBD1|TRBJ1-2|16|TRBV28
CASSTMTGRSNYGYTF
>.|TRBJ2-7|13|TRBV7-3
CASSGGQNSEQYF
>TRBD1|TRBJ1-1|14|TRBV11-3
CASSSGQYLGEAFF
>TRBD1|TRBJ2-1|13|TRBV11-2
CASSSGTVPPRLF
>.|TRBJ1-1|14|TRBV19
CASKIGGLIAEAFF
>.|TRBJ1-5|12|TRBV20-1
CSARVTDQPQHF
>.|TRBJ2-2|14|TRBV5-1
CASSYALGTGELFF
>.|TRBJ1-3|14|TRBV29-1
CSVVRSGSGNTIYF
>TRBD1|TRBJ2-5|14|TRBV10-3
CAIGPGQGTETQYF
>.|TRBJ2-5|12|TRBV5-5
CASFSAQETQYF
>.|TRBJ1-1|15|TRBV6-1
CASSAGVQRNTEAFF
>.|TRBJ1-1|15|TRBV11-2
CASSLDAGGGTEAFF